This passage covers 29 T cell receptor beta chains from one sample sequenced in a study of cytomegalovirus exposure and HLA in healthy donors (dated by TCRdb to about 2017). Receptor libraries were prepared by the immunoSEQ multiplex PCR assay. For the multiplex PCR, a mixture combining 60 forward primers for TCR Vbeta segments and 13 reverse primers for TCR Jbeta segments was used. Here the immuneACCESS table is served through TCRdb, limited to in-frame sequences with V and J called. Missing clones are a known gap in these copies; in checked studies unresolved V genes cover under half, and the rest lacks a known reason. The sample table holds tens of thousands of clones, of which around three fifths were seen once. The leading ten clones occupy 5.5% to 6.5% of the sample. Source material: PBMCs. The receptors were gathered from a boy between 10 and 17 years old in good health and CMV-seropositive.

The chain is built from TRBV5-6 and TRBJ1-3; D is unclear. The germline gives CDR1 SGHDT, CDR2 YYEEEE. The CDR3 is made up of 16 amino acids. Between the trimmed V and J ends, which lost 1 base and 0 bases, there was a span of 11 bases. CDR3 in amino acids: CASSLMTLSSGNTIYF. CDR3 DNA sequence: TGTGCCAGCAGCTTGATGACACTTAGCTCTGGAAACACCATATATTTT.

This chain uses TRBV5-5 with TRBJ2-7, with D tentatively TRBD1 (5 bases). V dropped 4 bases and J dropped 3 bases, with 8 bases sitting between them. Germline V gene sequence: CDR1 SGHKS, CDR2 YYEKEE (reference sequence). The CDR3 length is 12 residues. CDR3 loop: CASSLGHYEQYF. DNA for the CDR3: TGTGCCAGCAGCCTTGGACACTACGAGCAGTACTTC.

This clone showed up just a few times. This sequence joins TRBV6-6 and TRBJ1-5; D call uncertain. Trimming took off 6 bases at V and 0 bases at J, with 6 bases between the two ends. This CDR3 region has 13 residues. Germline-derived CDR1 and CDR2 are MNHNY and SVGAGI (reference sequence). CDR3 sequence reads: CASRTTSNQPQHF. CDR3 bases: TGTGCCAGCAGGACTACTAGCAATCAGCCCCAGCATTTT.

This clone was counted only a few times. The chain recombines TRBV6-1 with TRBJ2-2; 10 bases line up with TRBD1. Germline values: CDR1 MNHNS, CDR2 SASEGT. There are 15 residues in the CDR3. The V gene end was trimmed by 8 bases and the J gene end by 6 bases; junction bases not matched to a gene: 9. DNA for the CDR3: TGTGCCAGCCCCCCCGGGACAGGGGTTTCCGGGGAGCTGTTTTTT. Amino acids: CASPPGTGVSGELFF.

This clone was found a few times. The gene calls are TRBV4-2 and TRBJ1-1; D gene unclear. The ends were cut back, 0 bases at V and 8 bases at J, with 7 bases in the middle. This CDR3 region has 12 residues. The germline gives CDR1 LGHNA, CDR2 YNFKEQ. The CDR3 protein is CASSQDEVEAFF. The CDR3, as DNA: TGTGCCAGCAGCCAAGATGAGGTAGAAGCTTTCTTT.

The V gene is TRBV2, the J gene TRBJ1-1, with D perhaps matching TRBD1 (5 bases). Germline assignment: CDR1 SNHLY and CDR2 FYNNEI. The CDR3 has 13 amino acids. V shed 4 bases and J shed 5 bases, with 11 bases lying between them. CDR3 protein: CASSGAQGTEAFF. As DNA, the CDR3 is TGTGCCAGCAGTGGTGCCCAGGGAACTGAAGCTTTCTTT.

The sample holds one count of this clone. V is TRBV27 and J is TRBJ2-7; D unclear. The CDR3 length is 13 residues. Germline-derived CDR1 and CDR2 are MNHEY and SMNVEV (reference sequence). V lost 3 bases and J 1 base, leaving 7 bases between the germline ends. The chain's CDR3 is CASSLPGSYEQYF. For the CDR3, the DNA is TGTGCCAGCAGTTTGCCGGGTTCCTACGAGCAGTACTTC.

The chain uses TRBV5-1 and TRBJ1-3; possibly TRBD1 for D (6 bases). This CDR3 comprises 14 residues. Germline V gene sequence: CDR1 SGHRS, CDR2 YFSETQ. V lost 3 bases to trimming and J lost 4 bases, with 11 bases between them. Here the CDR3 reads CASSSGGLGNTIYF. The CDR3 region has the DNA TGCGCCAGCAGCTCGGGGGGCCTCGGAAACACCATATATTTT.

Comments on this clone: Relative to the germline gene, one junction end is altered; a read error may explain this. The V call is TRBV6-6, the J call TRBJ1-5; TRBD1 aligns across 9 bases. The CDR3 is made up of 16 amino acids. Germline loops: CDR1 MNHNY, CDR2 SVGAGI (reference sequence). The CDR3 here is CASSNAGTGLIQPQNF. CDR3 coding DNA: TGTGCCAGCAGTAACGCCGGGACAGGGCTTATTCAGCCCCAGAATTTT.

The chain links TRBV18 to TRBJ1-1; a possible D gene is TRBD1 (5 bases). Between the trimmed V and J ends, which lost 5 bases and 5 bases, there was a span of 12 bases. Germline lookup yields CDR1 KGHSH and CDR2 LQKENI. The CDR3 has 13 amino acids. The CDR3 DNA reads as TGTGCCAGCTCAGTGCAGGGCGAGACTGAAGCTTTCTTT. It codes for CASSVQGETEAFF.

This chain joins TRBV6-5 and TRBJ2-1, with 7 bases lining up with TRBD1. V dropped 2 bases and J dropped 7; count of bases not matched to a gene: 8. The CDR3 loop spans 15 amino acids. Germline V gives CDR1 MNHEY, CDR2 SVGAGI. The CDR3: CASSYTQGRSNEQFF. CDR3 bases: TGTGCCAGCAGTTACACACAGGGGAGAAGTAATGAGCAGTTCTTC.

V is TRBV7-6 and J is TRBJ2-1; D is uncertain. Germline V gene lookup returns CDR1 SGHVS and CDR2 FNYEAQ. V dropped 5 bases and J dropped 0 bases, with 14 bases sitting between them. This CDR3 spans 16 amino acids. Written as DNA, the CDR3 is TGTGCCAGCAGCCTAGGTCCTCCGAGCTCCTACAATGAGCAGTTCTTC. This gives the protein CASSLGPPSSYNEQFF.

This clone was detected once. V usage is TRBV4-1 and J usage is TRBJ1-5, with 7 bases identical to TRBD1. Trimming took 0 bases from V and 2 from J; bases not matched to a gene: 13. The CDR3 covers 19 residues. CDR1 is MGHRA and CDR2 is YSYEKL in the germline V gene. CDR3 in DNA: TGCGCCAGCAGCCAAGAATCCGACAGGGTGGGTTGGGGCAATCAGCCCCAGCATTTT. Its protein is CASSQESDRVGWGNQPQHF.

The rearrangement links TRBV10-3 to TRBJ1-3; 9 nucleotides line up with TRBD1. J gave up 3 bases and V 6 bases, and 9 bases lay outside the gene matches. Germline CDR1 is ENHRY and CDR2 is SYGVKD. This CDR3 has 16 amino acids. For the CDR3, the DNA is TGTGCCATCAGGGAGACCAGGGACAGGGTTGGAAACACCATATATTTT. It codes for CAIRETRDRVGNTIYF.

The chain recombines TRBV19 with TRBJ2-7, with TRBD1 matching 7 bases. Losses at the gene ends were 3 bases for V and 2 bases for J; bases not matched to a gene: 7. The CDR3 has 15 residues. Per germline, CDR1 LNHDA and CDR2 SQIVND (reference sequence). The CDR3 DNA reads as TGTGCCAGTAGTATCTCAGGACAGGTAACCTACGAGCAGTACTTC. Translation gives CASSISGQVTYEQYF.

V and J are TRBV4-1 and TRBJ1-6; no clear D gene. Germline assignment: CDR1 MGHRA and CDR2 YSYEKL. V dropped 1 base and J dropped 7 bases, with 11 bases sitting between them. The length of the CDR3 is 15 residues. The CDR3 spells CASSQVQLNNSPLHF. The CDR3 nucleotides are TGCGCCAGCAGCCAAGTACAGCTTAACAATTCACCCCTCCACTTT.

The chain is built from TRBV2 and TRBJ2-7; TRBD2 agrees at 12 bases. There are 16 residues in the CDR3. Per the germline V gene, CDR1 is SNHLY and CDR2 is FYNNEI. Unmatched junction bases numbered 13, after V lost 8 bases and J lost 5 bases. CDR3 bases: TGTGCCAGCGAACGTACTAGCGGGAGGATGGGTAACGAGCAGTACTTC. It translates to CASERTSGRMGNEQYF.

V usage is TRBV4-1 and J usage is TRBJ2-1; the D gene is possibly TRBD1 (7 bases). This CDR3 has 16 amino acids. V was pared by 0 bases and J by 2 bases, with 11 bases between. Germline CDR1 reads MGHRA; CDR2 reads YSYEKL. CDR3 amino acids: CASSQEGGTAYNEQFF. CDR3 coding DNA: TGCGCCAGCAGCCAAGAAGGGGGGACAGCCTACAATGAGCAGTTCTTC.

V and J are TRBV7-9 and TRBJ2-6, with a possible D match to TRBD2 (7 bases). CDR1 and CDR2 (germline): SEHNR, FQNEAQ (reference sequence). Trimming cost V 3 bases and J 2 bases, with 14 bases left between them. The CDR3 spans 17 residues. In DNA, the CDR3 is TGTGCCAGCAGCTTTACGGGGGGCAAACCTGGGGCCAACGTCCTGACTTTC. Translation: CASSFTGGKPGANVLTF.

V is TRBV30 and J is TRBJ1-2; the D is unclear. Per the germline V gene, CDR1 is GTSNPN and CDR2 is SVGIG (reference sequence). The CDR3 runs 14 residues. Trimming pared 2 bases from V and 3 bases from J, leaving 13 bases between. Here the CDR3 reads CAWSRRRGDYGYTF. DNA for the CDR3: TGTGCCTGGAGTAGGCGTCGAGGTGACTATGGCTACACCTTC.

The V gene is TRBV27, the J gene TRBJ2-2; D not certain. V lost 7 bases, J lost 6 bases, and 12 bases lay in between. Per the germline V gene, CDR1 is MNHEY and CDR2 is SMNVEV (reference sequence). The CDR3 is 13 amino acids. Here the CDR3 DNA reads TGTGCCAGCAATTGGGCCAGGTCCGGGGAGCTGTTTTTT. Translation: CASNWARSGELFF.

This chain joins TRBV29-1 and TRBJ2-7; 7 bases match TRBD1. The V gene's germline CDR1 is SQVTM and CDR2 ANQGSEA. Trimming took 7 bases from V and 2 from J; bases not matched to a gene: 5. The CDR3 is 12 residues long. The CDR3 DNA reads TGCAGCGGTCGGACAGGAACCTACGAGCAGTACTTC. This sequence encodes CSGRTGTYEQYF.

This clone appeared once. The chain has TRBV29-1 and TRBJ1-4; 8 positions match TRBD1. There are 13 residues in the CDR3. J gave up 7 bases and V 5 bases, and 6 bases lay outside the gene matches. CDR1 SQVTM and CDR2 ANQGSEA come from the germline V gene. In nucleotides, the CDR3 is TGCAGCGTTTCACAGGGGGGTGGTGAAAAACTGTTTTTT. This translates into CSVSQGGGEKLFF.

The chain uses TRBV7-8 and TRBJ1-2; 9 bases are shared with TRBD1. Germline V gives CDR1 SGHVS, CDR2 FQNEAQ. The CDR3 has 14 amino acids. The V segment lost 3 bases and the J segment 7 bases; nucleotides outside the gene matches: 6. This CDR3 reads CASSLRTGDSGYTF. CDR3 DNA sequence: TGTGCCAGCAGCTTGCGGACAGGGGACAGTGGCTACACCTTC.

This chain joins TRBV9 and TRBJ2-1; 10 nucleotides line up with TRBD2. Trimming removed 0 bases from V and 10 bases from J; junction bases left unmatched: 4. Per germline, CDR1 SGDLS and CDR2 YYNGEE. This CDR3 region has 14 residues. The CDR3 region has the DNA TGTGCCAGCAGCGTAGTAGCGGGGGGCCGGGAGCAGTTCTTC. This gives the protein CASSVVAGGREQFF.

This chain connects TRBV7-2 to TRBJ2-3, with D unclear. The V and J ends lost 5 bases and 0 bases respectively, with 6 bases between them. Looked up from germline, CDR1 is SGHTA and CDR2 is FQGNSA. The CDR3 runs to 13 residues. CDR3 loop: CASSPSSTDTQYF. For the CDR3, the DNA is TGTGCCAGCAGCCCTTCGAGCACAGATACGCAGTATTTT.

The chain carries TRBV7-3 and TRBJ2-6, with 8 bases that match TRBD1. Germline loops: CDR1 SGHTA, CDR2 FQGTGA. CDR3 length equals 16 residues. J gave up 2 bases and V 4 bases, and 4 bases lay outside the gene matches. CDR3 region: CASSSKQGAGANVLTF. CDR3 DNA: TGTGCCAGCAGCTCAAAACAGGGGGCTGGGGCCAACGTCCTGACTTTC.

The chain links TRBV9 to TRBJ2-3; TRBD2 might be the D (6 bases). This CDR3 has 14 residues. V was pared by 3 bases and J by 1 base, with 9 bases between. Germline V gives CDR1 SGDLS, CDR2 YYNGEE. CDR3 loop: CASSDQRGTDTQYF. The CDR3 bases are TGTGCCAGCAGCGACCAGCGGGGCACAGATACGCAGTATTTT.

As for this clone: A read error may account for a junction end that differs from germline. J is TRBJ1-2 and V is TRBV5-1; D remains ambiguous. CDR1 and CDR2 from the germline V gene are SGHRS and YFSETQ. This CDR3 is built from 14 residues. DNA of the CDR3: TGCGCCAGCAGCGCCCAACCGGAGAACTATGGCTACCCCTTC. This sequence encodes CASSAQPENYGYPF. Full variable domain (outside the CDR3, taken from reference TRBV5-1 and TRBJ1-2): KAGVTQTPRYLIKTRGQQVTLSCSPISGHRSVSWYQQTPGQGLQFLFEYFSETQRNKGNFPGRFSGRQFSNSRSEMNVSTLELGDSALYLCASSAQPENYGYPFGSGTRLTVV.